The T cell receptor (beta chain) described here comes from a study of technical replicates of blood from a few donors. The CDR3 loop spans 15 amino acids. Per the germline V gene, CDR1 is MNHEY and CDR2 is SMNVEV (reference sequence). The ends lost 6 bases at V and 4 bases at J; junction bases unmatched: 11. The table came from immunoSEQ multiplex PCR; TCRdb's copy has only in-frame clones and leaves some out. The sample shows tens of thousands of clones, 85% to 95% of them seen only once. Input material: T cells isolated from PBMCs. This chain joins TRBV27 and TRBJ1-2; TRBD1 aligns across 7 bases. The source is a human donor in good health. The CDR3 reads CASSHGGTDGYGYTF. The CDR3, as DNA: TGTGCCAGCAGCCACGGAGGGACAGACGGCTATGGCTACACCTTC.